Each of the 12 T cell receptor beta chains below was sequenced from the same sample in a study of blood T cell repertoires in COVID-19. Only in-frame clones appear in the TCRdb table, and some are missing; sequencing was by immunoSEQ multiplex PCR. The table lists about 140,000 clones, about 87% of them singletons. Sequenced sample: peripheral blood. Receptors originate from a woman between 35 and 50 years old with acute or convalescent COVID-19.

This chain joins TRBV2 and TRBJ2-1, with TRBD1 matching 11 bases. In germline, CDR1 is SNHLY, CDR2 FYNNEI. This CDR3 contains 15 residues. V lost 11 bases to trimming and J lost 6 bases; unmatched junction nucleotides: 12. CDR3 nucleotide sequence: TGTGCCTTACGTGACCGGGACAGGGGGTCCAATGAGCAGTTCTTC. Amino acids: CALRDRDRGSNEQFF.

The rearrangement links TRBV5-4 to TRBJ2-1; 12 positions match TRBD1. Germline loops: CDR1 SGHNT, CDR2 YYREEE (reference sequence). The CDR3 extends over 15 amino acids. V was pared by 4 bases and J by 5 bases, with 4 bases of the junction left unmatched. This CDR3 is CASSPGTGGNNEQFF. In DNA, the CDR3 is TGTGCCAGCAGCCCTGGGACAGGGGGCAACAATGAGCAGTTCTTC.

The CDR3, as DNA: TGTGCCATCAGTGCAGGGGGCACTACTAATGAAAAACTGTTTTTT. Protein product: CAISAGGTTNEKLFF. V usage is TRBV10-3 and J usage is TRBJ1-4; 8 bases map to TRBD1. The germline CDR1 and CDR2 sequences are ENHRY and SYGVKD. V trimming: 4 bases; J trimming: 2 bases; junction bases outside the gene matches: 3. The CDR3 has 15 residues.

The V gene is TRBV5-1, the J gene TRBJ2-3; 12 bases match TRBD1. The CDR3 is made up of 19 amino acids. V was clipped by 0 bases and J by 4 bases; unmatched bases: 12. Germline V lookup: CDR1 SGHRS, CDR2 YFSETQ. In nucleotides, the CDR3 is TGCGCCAGCAGCTTGGGAATAAGGTTCGGGACAGGGGGCCCAGATACGCAGTATTTT. This sequence encodes CASSLGIRFGTGGPDTQYF.

This chain uses TRBV2 with TRBJ1-5, with TRBD1 as a possible D gene (5 bases). The CDR3 totals 16 residues. CDR1 SNHLY and CDR2 FYNNEI come from the germline V gene. The V and J ends lost 4 bases and 4 bases respectively, with 17 bases between them. The CDR3 DNA is TGTGCCAGCAGTGGGGGCCAGCAGCAACTTAATCAGCCCCAGCATTTT. Protein: CASSGGQQQLNQPQHF.

This clone was seen ten or more times. The chain combines TRBV20-1 with TRBJ1-1, with unresolved D. This CDR3 comprises 10 residues. The germline gives CDR1 DFQATT, CDR2 SNEGSKA (reference sequence). Trimming left V 7 bases short and J 0 bases short, with 3 bases between. CDR3 bases: TGCAGTGTCATGAACACTGAAGCTTTCTTT. It translates to CSVMNTEAFF.

The rearrangement joins TRBV4-2 to TRBJ2-7; tentative D call: TRBD2 (5 bases). CDR3 length: 15 residues. CDR1 is LGHNA, CDR2 YNFKEQ, per germline. V was clipped by 0 bases and J by 2 bases, with 11 bases between them. For the CDR3, the DNA is TGTGCCAGCAGCCAAGATGCTAGCCCAACCTACGAGCAGTACTTC. Amino acid sequence: CASSQDASPTYEQYF.

The chain has TRBV6-2 or TRBV6-3 and TRBJ2-5; 8 nucleotides line up with TRBD2. Germline V gene sequence: CDR1 MNHEY, CDR2 SVGEGT. V was pared by 0 bases and J by 6 bases, with 3 bases of the junction left unmatched. The CDR3 spans 14 residues. This chain's CDR3 is CASSYSAGVKTQYF. The CDR3 coding sequence is TGTGCCAGCAGTTACTCAGCGGGGGTGAAGACCCAGTACTTC.

The rearrangement uses TRBV24-1 and TRBJ2-5; TRBD2 agrees at 13 bases. In germline, CDR1 is KGHDR, CDR2 SFDVKD. CDR3 length: 17 residues. V trimming: 4 bases; J trimming: 4 bases; junction bases outside the gene matches: 8. The CDR3 DNA reads as TGTGCCACCAGTGAGCCCACTAGCGGGGGGGAAAGAGAGACCCAGTACTTC. As protein: CATSEPTSGGERETQYF.

The chain combines TRBV9 with TRBJ2-5, with 7 bases lining up with TRBD2. V lost 6 bases to trimming and J lost 2 bases; unmatched junction nucleotides: 7. Per the germline V gene, CDR1 is SGDLS and CDR2 is YYNGEE. The CDR3 loop spans 14 amino acids. CDR3 bases: TGTGCCAGCACCGTGGACGGGGGGCAAGAGACCCAGTACTTC. This sequence encodes CASTVDGGQETQYF.

The gene calls are TRBV19 and TRBJ2-1, with unresolved D. The CDR3 loop spans 14 amino acids. Trimming cost V 5 bases and J 0 bases, with 8 bases left between them. The germline CDR1 and CDR2 sequences are LNHDA and SQIVND (reference sequence). The DNA of the CDR3 is TGTGCCAGTAGTGACTGGAGCTCCTACAATGAGCAGTTCTTC. Protein: CASSDWSSYNEQFF.

The chain carries TRBV6-2 or TRBV6-3 and TRBJ2-4; a possible D gene is TRBD1 (6 bases). The V end lost 2 bases, the J end lost 16 bases, and 15 bases lay between the germline ends. The CDR3 loop spans 12 amino acids. Germline CDR1 is MNHEY and CDR2 is SVGEGT. The CDR3 DNA reads TGTGCCAGCAGTTACCCACAGGGAAGCAATTACTTC. Protein: CASSYPQGSNYF.